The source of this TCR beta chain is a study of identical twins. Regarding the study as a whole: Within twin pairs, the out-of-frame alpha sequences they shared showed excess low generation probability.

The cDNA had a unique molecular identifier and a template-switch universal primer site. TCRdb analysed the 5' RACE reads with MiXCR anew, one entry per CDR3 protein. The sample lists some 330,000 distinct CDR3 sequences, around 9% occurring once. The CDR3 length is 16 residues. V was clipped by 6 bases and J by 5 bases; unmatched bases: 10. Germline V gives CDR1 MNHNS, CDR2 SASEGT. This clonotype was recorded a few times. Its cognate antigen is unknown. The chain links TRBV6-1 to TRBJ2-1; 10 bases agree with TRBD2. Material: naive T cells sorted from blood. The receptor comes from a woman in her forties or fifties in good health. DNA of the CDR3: TGTGCCAGCAGCGGGTTAGCGGGGGGTGGGGACAATGAGCAGTTCTTC. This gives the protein CASSGLAGGGDNEQFF.